The 17 T cell receptor beta chains given below trace back to one sample, sequenced in a study of beta chain features in type 1 diabetes. The entirety of the isolated RNA underwent reverse transcription, so expressed TCRB transcripts were sequenced. Method: immunoSEQ multiplex PCR; TCRdb's copy keeps in-frame clones and lacks some. The profile shows 630,000 or so clones, around 15% of them singletons. These receptors' antigens are unknown. Study-level points and caveats: In all four CD4+ subsets, TCRB CDR3 length was significantly, moderately reduced in type 1 diabetes.

The sequenced material came from naive CD4+ T cells from blood. All receptors derive from a young man with type 1 diabetes.

A few counts support this clone. The rearrangement joins TRBV4-1 to TRBJ2-7; D possibly corresponds to TRBD1 (5 bases). Germline CDR1 is MGHRA and CDR2 is YSYEKL. Trimming cost V 0 bases and J 2 bases, with 14 bases left between them. CDR3 length equals 16 residues. DNA of the CDR3: TGCGCCAGCAGCCAAGAAGCCAGGGTGAGGCCCTACGAGCAGTACTTC. Translation: CASSQEARVRPYEQYF.

This clone was observed a handful of times. This CDR3 is CAWSSQGGGYTF. Here the CDR3 DNA reads TGTGCCTGGAGTAGCCAGGGTGGCGGCTACACCTTC. The chain uses TRBV30 and TRBJ1-2, with D maybe TRBD1 (5 bases). The CDR3 is 12 amino acids. Trimming removed 2 bases at V and 8 bases at J, with 12 bases between. Germline V gene lookup returns CDR1 GTSNPN and CDR2 SVGIG (reference sequence).

This chain joins TRBV6-5 and TRBJ1-1; no clear D gene. V lost 5 bases to trimming and J lost 4 bases, with 14 bases between them. Per the germline V gene, CDR1 is MNHEY and CDR2 is SVGAGI. CDR3 length: 14 residues. The CDR3 here is CASSRGWGATEAFF. In DNA form, the CDR3 reads TGTGCCAGCAGTAGAGGGTGGGGTGCCACTGAAGCTTTCTTT.

The chain has TRBV9 and TRBJ2-1; no firm D call. Per the germline V gene, CDR1 is SGDLS and CDR2 is YYNGEE. Trimming pared 10 bases from V and 7 bases from J, leaving 24 bases between. There are 15 residues in the CDR3. The CDR3, as DNA: TGTGCCTCCTTGGAAGCGCCCTTAACACGGAATGAGCAGTTCTTC. It is translated as CASLEAPLTRNEQFF.

This clone was counted only a few times. V is TRBV30 and J is TRBJ1-5; D uncertain. This CDR3 comprises 13 residues. Trimming pared 2 bases from V and 0 bases from J, leaving 5 bases between. Germline CDR1 is GTSNPN and CDR2 is SVGIG (reference sequence). The CDR3 DNA reads TGTGCCTGGAGTTTTAATAGCAATCAGCCCCAGCATTTT. It encodes CAWSFNSNQPQHF.

The rearrangement joins TRBV27 to TRBJ2-3, with D possibly matching TRBD2 (7 bases). CDR3 length: 18 amino acids. CDR1 MNHEY and CDR2 SMNVEV come from the germline V gene (reference sequence). The V gene lost 1 base and the J gene lost 4 bases, with 21 bases spanning the gap. CDR3 sequence: CASSLLGGALGPADTQYF. The CDR3 DNA reads TGTGCCAGCAGTTTATTAGGGGGGGCGCTAGGGCCAGCAGATACGCAGTATTTT.

This chain connects TRBV2 to TRBJ1-2; tentative D call: TRBD1 (5 bases). This CDR3 region has 13 residues. The germline CDR1 and CDR2 sequences are SNHLY and FYNNEI. Trimming cost V 7 bases and J 4 bases, with 13 bases left between them. As DNA, the CDR3 is TGTGCCAGCACCGAGCAGGGAAGCTATGGCTACACCTTC. Translating it yields CASTEQGSYGYTF.

This clone was seen a few times. The J gene is TRBJ2-7, the V gene TRBV9, with D hard to call. CDR3 length: 16 residues. Germline V CDR1 and CDR2: SGDLS, YYNGEE. V lost 4 bases, J lost 4 bases, and 21 bases lay in between. CDR3 region: CASSPRYVSSPYEQYF. In DNA form, the CDR3 reads TGTGCCAGCAGCCCCCGGTACGTAAGTTCCCCTTACGAGCAGTACTTC.

This clone was seen a handful of times. This chain links TRBV4-1 with TRBJ1-5; no reliable D call. This CDR3 has 14 amino acids. CDR1 is MGHRA and CDR2 is YSYEKL in the germline V gene. Trimming shortened V by 10 bases and J by 3 bases, and 16 bases separated the two germline ends. The CDR3, as DNA: TGCGCCACCGCTCCATGGGTTATCAATCAGCCCCAGCATTTT. Encoded protein: CATAPWVINQPQHF.

The J gene is TRBJ2-3, the V gene TRBV10-3; TRBD1 matches 9 bases. The germline V gene has CDR1 ENHRY and CDR2 SYGVKD. This CDR3 comprises 15 residues. After removal of 10 bases from V and 1 base from J, the junction contained 9 bases not matched to a gene. The CDR3 is CASWDRDMGTDTQYF. CDR3 nucleotides: TGTGCCAGCTGGGACAGGGATATGGGCACAGATACGCAGTATTTT.

The rearrangement uses TRBV7-9 and TRBJ2-3; D is possibly TRBD2 (6 bases). Germline V CDR1 and CDR2: SEHNR, FQNEAQ (reference sequence). This CDR3 is built from 13 residues. Trimming pared 3 bases from V and 6 bases from J, leaving 10 bases between. CDR3 in DNA: TGTGCCAGCAGCTTCAGCGGGCCGGATACGCAGTATTTT. Its protein product is CASSFSGPDTQYF.

This clone was counted only a few times. This rearrangement joins TRBV9 to TRBJ2-3; 8 positions match TRBD2. V lost 5 bases to trimming and J lost 1 base; unmatched junction nucleotides: 9. Germline V CDR1 and CDR2: SGDLS, YYNGEE. The CDR3 consists of 16 residues. This chain's CDR3 is CASRVGRAGGTDTQYF. The CDR3 nucleotides are TGTGCCAGCAGGGTTGGACGAGCGGGGGGCACAGATACGCAGTATTTT.

The chain carries TRBV4-1 and TRBJ2-1; D is unclear. Germline lookup yields CDR1 MGHRA and CDR2 YSYEKL. The CDR3 runs to 15 residues. The V end lost 3 bases, the J end lost 0 bases, and 9 bases lay between the germline ends. CDR3 residues: CASSQATYSYNEQFF. Written as DNA, the CDR3 is TGCGCCAGCAGCCAGGCTACTTACTCCTACAATGAGCAGTTCTTC.

The V call is TRBV7-2, the J call TRBJ1-1; 8 bases are shared with TRBD1. The CDR3 runs 13 residues. Germline trimming cut 4 bases from V and 3 bases from J; bases unmatched to any gene: 1. Germline loops: CDR1 SGHTA, CDR2 FQGNSA. CDR3 protein: CASSSGGYTEAFF. The DNA for the CDR3 is TGTGCCAGCAGCTCAGGGGGCTACACTGAAGCTTTCTTT.

This clone showed up just a few times. One end of the junction fails to match germline, which may point to a read error. V is TRBV5-4 and J is TRBJ2-3; D possibly corresponds to TRBD2 (7 bases). Germline V gene lookup returns CDR1 SGHNT and CDR2 YYREEE (reference sequence). The CDR3 sequence is 14 residues long. In DNA form, the CDR3 reads TGTGCCAGCAGATTGGGGGGGCTTAGAGATACGCAGTATTTT. This codes for CASRLGGLRDTQYF.

This clone was detected a few times. This rearrangement joins TRBV9 to TRBJ2-1; 12 nucleotides agree with TRBD2. V was pared by 0 bases and J by 2 bases, with 3 bases of the junction left unmatched. Germline CDR1 reads SGDLS; CDR2 reads YYNGEE. CDR3 size: 17 residues. The CDR3 DNA reads TGTGCCAGCAGCGTAGCTAGCGGGGGGGCCACCTACAATGAGCAGTTCTTC. Encoded protein: CASSVASGGATYNEQFF.

This clone was observed a handful of times. The CDR3 coding sequence is TGCGCCAGCAGCTTTACGGTTTCTAACTATGGCTACACCTTC. This gives the protein CASSFTVSNYGYTF. The chain carries TRBV5-1 and TRBJ1-2; no clear D. This CDR3 contains 14 residues. V was clipped by 2 bases and J by 0 bases, with 8 bases between them. Germline assignment: CDR1 SGHRS and CDR2 YFSETQ.